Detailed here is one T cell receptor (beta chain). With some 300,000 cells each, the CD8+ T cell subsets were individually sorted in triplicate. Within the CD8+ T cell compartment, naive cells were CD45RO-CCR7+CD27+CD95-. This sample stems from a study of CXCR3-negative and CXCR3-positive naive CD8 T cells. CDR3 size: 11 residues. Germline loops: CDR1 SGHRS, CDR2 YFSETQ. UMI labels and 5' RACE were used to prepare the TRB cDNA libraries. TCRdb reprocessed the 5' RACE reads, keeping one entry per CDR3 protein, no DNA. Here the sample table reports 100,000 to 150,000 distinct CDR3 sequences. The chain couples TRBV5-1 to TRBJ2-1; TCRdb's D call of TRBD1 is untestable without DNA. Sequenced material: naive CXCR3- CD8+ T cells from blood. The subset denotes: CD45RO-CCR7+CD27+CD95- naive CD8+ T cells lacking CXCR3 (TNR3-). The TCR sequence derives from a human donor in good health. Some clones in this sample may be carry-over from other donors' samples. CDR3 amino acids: CASSPGTEQFF.